This T cell receptor (beta chain) was recorded in a study of post-analysis software for immune sequencing data. Overall study context: Secondary progressive, relapsing-remitting and progressive-relapsing multiple sclerosis were among the included disease courses.

cDNA libraries for TCR beta contained unique molecular identifiers. The yield from about 1 to 10 million T cells was roughly 500,000 cDNA molecules in total. In TCRdb, the PCR reads were re-called with MiXCR into one record per CDR3 protein. The sample yields some 690,000 distinct CDR3 sequences, approximately 59% seen once. Germline V CDR1 and CDR2: SGHTA, FQGNSA. V dropped 8 bases and J dropped 6; count of bases not matched to a gene: 14. The CDR3 sequence is 15 residues long. In regard to this clonotype: Its antigen is unidentified.

The study, taken as a whole, reports: When patients were compared with controls, a handful of TRBV segments were more frequent, TRBV5-6, TRBV5-1 and TRBV20-1 among them. Same-batch samples co-clustered strongly by F measure. Controls showed significantly higher normalized Chao1 diversity than did multiple sclerosis patients.

The TCR comes from a girl aged 2 to 9 with multiple sclerosis. The genes are TRBV7-2 and TRBJ2-3; 7 bases align to TRBD2. The material sequenced was blood. The DNA of the CDR3 is TGTGCCAGCTGTGCGATGGCGGGAGCGGCTGATACGCAGTATTTT. Amino acids: CASCAMAGAADTQYF.